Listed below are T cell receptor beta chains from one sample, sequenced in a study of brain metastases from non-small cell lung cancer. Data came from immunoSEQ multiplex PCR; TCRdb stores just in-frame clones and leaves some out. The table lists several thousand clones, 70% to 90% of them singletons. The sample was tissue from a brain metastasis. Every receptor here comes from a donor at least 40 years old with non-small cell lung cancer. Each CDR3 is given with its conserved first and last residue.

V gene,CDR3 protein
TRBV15,CATSRGSTSGGTDTQYF
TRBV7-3,CASSSTPPSLPPDYGYTF
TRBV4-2,CASSQAPLAGGHLGEQFF
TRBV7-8,CASSLAEEQYF
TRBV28,CASGTRGPDTQYF
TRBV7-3,CASSSRSGTDTQYF
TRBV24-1,CATSDPQDTTYEQYF
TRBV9,CASSVRDRKETQYF
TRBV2,CASSGDRTGGNIGELFF
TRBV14,CASSQGGRPSDRTYGYTF
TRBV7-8,CASSLVRGGDLAYEQYF
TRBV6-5,CASSPGQGGRDTQYF
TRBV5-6,CASSRGTSEKLFF
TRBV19,CASSILRSYTGELFF